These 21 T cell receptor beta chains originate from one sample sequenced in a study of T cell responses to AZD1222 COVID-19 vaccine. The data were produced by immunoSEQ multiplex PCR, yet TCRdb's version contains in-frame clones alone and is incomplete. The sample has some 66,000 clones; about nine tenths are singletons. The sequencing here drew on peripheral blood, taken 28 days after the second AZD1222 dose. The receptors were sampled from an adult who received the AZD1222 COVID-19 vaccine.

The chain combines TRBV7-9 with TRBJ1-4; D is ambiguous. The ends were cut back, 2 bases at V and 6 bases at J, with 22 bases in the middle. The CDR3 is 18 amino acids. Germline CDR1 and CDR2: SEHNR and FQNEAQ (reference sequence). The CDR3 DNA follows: TGTGCCAGCAGCTTACCGAACTTTGCATGGGAAGCCTATGAAAAACTGTTTTTT. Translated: CASSLPNFAWEAYEKLFF. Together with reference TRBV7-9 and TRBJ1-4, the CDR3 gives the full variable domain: DTGVSQNPRHKITKRGQNVTFRCDPISEHNRLYWYRQTLGQGPEFLTYFQNEAQLEKSRLLSDRFSAERPKGSFSTLEIQRTEQGDSAMYLCASSLPNFAWEAYEKLFFGSGTQLSVL.

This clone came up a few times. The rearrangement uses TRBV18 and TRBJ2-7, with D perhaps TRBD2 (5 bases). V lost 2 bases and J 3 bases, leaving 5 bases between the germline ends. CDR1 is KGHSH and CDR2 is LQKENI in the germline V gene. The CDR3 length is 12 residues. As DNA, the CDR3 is TGTGCCAGCTCACCAGAGGGCTACGAGCAGTACTTC. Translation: CASSPEGYEQYF.

CDR3 coding DNA: TGTGCCAGCAGGATACAGGGGGCGCCCGAGCAGTACTTC. Protein product: CASRIQGAPEQYF. The chain is built from TRBV6-5 and TRBJ2-7, with 9 bases matching TRBD1. There are 13 residues in the CDR3. In germline, CDR1 is MNHEY, CDR2 SVGAGI. Trimming took 6 bases from V and 6 from J; bases not matched to a gene: 6.

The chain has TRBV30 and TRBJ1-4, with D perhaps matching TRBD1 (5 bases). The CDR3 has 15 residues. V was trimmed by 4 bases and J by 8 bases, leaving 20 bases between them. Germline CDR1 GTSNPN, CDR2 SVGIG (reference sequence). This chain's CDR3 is CAWMVGGSGGEKLFF. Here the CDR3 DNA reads TGTGCCTGGATGGTTGGGGGATCCGGTGGGGAAAAACTGTTTTTT.

CDR3 DNA: TGTGCCAGCAGCCCTGGACTAGCGGGAGGATTGGACACCGGGGAGCTGTTTTTT. Amino acids: CASSPGLAGGLDTGELFF. V usage is TRBV7-7 and J usage is TRBJ2-2, with 14 bases identical to TRBD2. Losses at the gene ends were 5 bases for V and 3 bases for J; bases not matched to a gene: 8. Germline lookup yields CDR1 SSHAT and CDR2 FNYEAQ (reference sequence). The CDR3 length is 18 residues.

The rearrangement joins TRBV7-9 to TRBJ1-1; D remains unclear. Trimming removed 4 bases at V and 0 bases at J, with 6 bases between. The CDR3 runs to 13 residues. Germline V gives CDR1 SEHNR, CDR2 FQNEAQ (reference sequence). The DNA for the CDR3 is TGTGCCAGCAGCTCGATAATGAACACTGAAGCTTTCTTT. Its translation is CASSSIMNTEAFF.

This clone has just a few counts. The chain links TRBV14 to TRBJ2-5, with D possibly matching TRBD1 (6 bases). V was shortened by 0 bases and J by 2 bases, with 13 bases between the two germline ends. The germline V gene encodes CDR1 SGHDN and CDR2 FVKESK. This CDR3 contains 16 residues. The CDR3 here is CASSQDVGARQETQYF. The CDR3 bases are TGTGCCAGCAGCCAAGACGTGGGGGCGCGGCAAGAGACCCAGTACTTC.

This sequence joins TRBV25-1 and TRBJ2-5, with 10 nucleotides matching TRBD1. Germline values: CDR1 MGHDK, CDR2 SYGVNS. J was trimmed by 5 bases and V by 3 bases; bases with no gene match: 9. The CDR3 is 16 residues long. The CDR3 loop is CASSDLLGQGSETQYF. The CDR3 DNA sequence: TGTGCCAGCAGTGACCTATTGGGACAGGGGAGCGAGACCCAGTACTTC.

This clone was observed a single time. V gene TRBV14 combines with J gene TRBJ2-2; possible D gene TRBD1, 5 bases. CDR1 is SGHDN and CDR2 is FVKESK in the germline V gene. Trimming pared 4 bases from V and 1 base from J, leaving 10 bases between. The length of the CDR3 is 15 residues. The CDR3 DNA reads TGTGCCAGCAGCCTCAGGGTAGGGAACACCGGGGAGCTGTTTTTT. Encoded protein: CASSLRVGNTGELFF.

As DNA, the CDR3 is TGTGCCAGCAGTTTACCTCACAGGGGAAAGAACACTGAAGCTTTCTTT. Its translation: CASSLPHRGKNTEAFF. The chain couples TRBV28 to TRBJ1-1; 7 bases agree with TRBD1. Germline CDR1 MDHEN, CDR2 SYDVKM. J was trimmed by 1 base and V by 2 bases; bases with no gene match: 7. CDR3 length: 16 amino acids. Variable domain in full (rest from reference TRBV28 and TRBJ1-1): DVKVTQSSRYLVKRTGEKVFLECVQDMDHENMFWYRQDPGLGLRLIYFSYDVKMKEKGDIPEGYSVSREKKERFSLILESASTNQTSMYLCASSLPHRGKNTEAFFGQGTRLTVV.

The CDR3 bases are TGCAGCGTGAACACGCGGGTGGGGGGAGTATACGAGCAGTACTTC. Amino acids: CSVNTRVGGVYEQYF. The rearrangement uses TRBV29-1 and TRBJ2-7; D may be TRBD2 (6 bases). The germline V gene has CDR1 SQVTM and CDR2 ANQGSEA. This CDR3 region has 15 residues. Trimming left V 6 bases short and J 4 bases short, with 22 bases between.

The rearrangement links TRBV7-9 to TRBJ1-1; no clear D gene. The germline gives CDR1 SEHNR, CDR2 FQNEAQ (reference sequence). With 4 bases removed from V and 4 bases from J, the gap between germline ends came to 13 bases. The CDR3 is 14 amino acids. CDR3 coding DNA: TGTGCCAGCAGCTCCGGCCCTGGGATCACTGAAGCTTTCTTT. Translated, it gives CASSSGPGITEAFF.

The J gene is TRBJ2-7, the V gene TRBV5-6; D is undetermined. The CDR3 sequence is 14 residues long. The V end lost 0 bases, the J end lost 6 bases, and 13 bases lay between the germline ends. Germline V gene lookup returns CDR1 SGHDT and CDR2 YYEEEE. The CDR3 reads CASSLVSGSREQYF. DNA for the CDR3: TGTGCCAGCAGCTTGGTTTCGGGTTCCCGCGAGCAGTACTTC.

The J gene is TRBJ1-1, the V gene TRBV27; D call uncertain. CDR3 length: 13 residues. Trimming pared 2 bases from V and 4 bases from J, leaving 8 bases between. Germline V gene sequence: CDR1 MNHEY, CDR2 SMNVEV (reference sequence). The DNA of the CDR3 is TGTGCCAGCAGTTTAGTATTCAGCACTGAAGCTTTCTTT. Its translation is CASSLVFSTEAFF.

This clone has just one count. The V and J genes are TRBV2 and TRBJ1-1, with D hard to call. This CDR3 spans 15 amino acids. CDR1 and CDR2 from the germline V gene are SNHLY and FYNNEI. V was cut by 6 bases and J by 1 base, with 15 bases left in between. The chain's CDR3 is CASRRESFGNTEAFF. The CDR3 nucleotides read TGTGCCAGCAGACGGGAGTCGTTTGGGAACACTGAAGCTTTCTTT. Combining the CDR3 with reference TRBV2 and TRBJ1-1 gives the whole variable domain EPEVTQTPSHQVTQMGQEVILRCVPISNHLYFYWYRQILGQKVEFLVSFYNNEISEKSEIFDDQFSVERPDGSNFTLKIRSTKLEDSAMYFCASRRESFGNTEAFFGQGTRLTVV.

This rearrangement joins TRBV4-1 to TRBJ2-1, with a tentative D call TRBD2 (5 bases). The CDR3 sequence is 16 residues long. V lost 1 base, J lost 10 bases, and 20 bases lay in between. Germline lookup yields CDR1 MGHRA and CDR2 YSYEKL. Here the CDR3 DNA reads TGCGCCAGCAGCCAAGCCGACCTCTTTATGACGGGGGAGCAGTTCTTC. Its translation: CASSQADLFMTGEQFF.

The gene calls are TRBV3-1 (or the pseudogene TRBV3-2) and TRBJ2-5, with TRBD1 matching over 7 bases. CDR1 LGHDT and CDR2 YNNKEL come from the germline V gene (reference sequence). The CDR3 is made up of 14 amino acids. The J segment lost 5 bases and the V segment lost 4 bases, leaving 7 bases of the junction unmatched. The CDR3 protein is CASSPRLQGETQYF. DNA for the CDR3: TGTGCCAGCAGCCCCAGATTACAGGGGGAGACCCAGTACTTC.

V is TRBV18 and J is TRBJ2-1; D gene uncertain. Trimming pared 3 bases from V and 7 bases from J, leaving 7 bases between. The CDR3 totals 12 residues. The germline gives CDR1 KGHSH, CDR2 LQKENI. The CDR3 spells CASSPVTNEQFF. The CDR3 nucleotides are TGTGCCAGCTCACCGGTAACGAATGAGCAGTTCTTC.

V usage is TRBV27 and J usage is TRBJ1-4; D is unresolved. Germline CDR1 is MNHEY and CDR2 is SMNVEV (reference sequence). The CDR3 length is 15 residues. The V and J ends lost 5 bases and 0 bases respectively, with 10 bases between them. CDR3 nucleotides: TGTGCCAGCAGTGGGCCCTCGTCAACTAATGAAAAACTGTTTTTT. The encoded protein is CASSGPSSTNEKLFF.

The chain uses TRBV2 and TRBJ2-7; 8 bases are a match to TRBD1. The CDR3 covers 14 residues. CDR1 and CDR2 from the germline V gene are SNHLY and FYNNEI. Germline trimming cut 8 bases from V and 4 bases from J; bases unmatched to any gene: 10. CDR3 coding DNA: TGTGCCAGCCAAGGAAGACAGGGGTTATACGAGCAGTACTTC. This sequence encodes CASQGRQGLYEQYF.

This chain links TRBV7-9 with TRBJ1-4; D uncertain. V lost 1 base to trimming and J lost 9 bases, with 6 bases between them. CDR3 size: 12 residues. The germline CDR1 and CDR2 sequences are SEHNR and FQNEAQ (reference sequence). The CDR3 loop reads CASSLEEQKLFF. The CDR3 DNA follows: TGTGCCAGCAGCTTAGAGGAGCAAAAACTGTTTTTT.